The clone carrying this TCR beta chain was counted at least ten times. Trimming left V 8 bases short and J 10 bases short, with 14 bases between. Per the germline V gene, CDR1 is SNHLY and CDR2 is FYNNEI. The length of the CDR3 is 12 residues. The sample comes from a study of T cells after yellow fever vaccination. TCRdb itself ran the 5' RACE reads through MiXCR, one entry per CDR3 protein. The profile shows about 350,000 distinct CDR3 sequences, 4.1% of them singletons. Sequencing was performed on PBMCs, taken 5 days after the yellow fever booster vaccination. This sequence originates from a man aged 18 to 29 who received the YFV17D yellow fever vaccine. The chain couples TRBV2 to TRBJ1-4; D unresolved. CDR3 DNA sequence: TGTGCCAGCCGGACGGAGCTGGGAAAACTGTTTTTT. This translates into CASRTELGKLFF.